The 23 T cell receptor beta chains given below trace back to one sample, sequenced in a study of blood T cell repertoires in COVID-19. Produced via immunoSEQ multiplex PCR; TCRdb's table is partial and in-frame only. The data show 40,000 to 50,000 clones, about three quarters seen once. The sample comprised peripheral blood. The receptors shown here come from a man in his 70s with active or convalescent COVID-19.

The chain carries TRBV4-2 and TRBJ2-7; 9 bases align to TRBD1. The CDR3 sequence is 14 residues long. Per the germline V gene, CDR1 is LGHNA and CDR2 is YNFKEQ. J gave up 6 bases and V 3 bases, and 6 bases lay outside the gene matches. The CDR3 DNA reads TGTGCCAGCAGCCATCCGGGACAGGGTGGCGAGCAGTACTTC. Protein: CASSHPGQGGEQYF.

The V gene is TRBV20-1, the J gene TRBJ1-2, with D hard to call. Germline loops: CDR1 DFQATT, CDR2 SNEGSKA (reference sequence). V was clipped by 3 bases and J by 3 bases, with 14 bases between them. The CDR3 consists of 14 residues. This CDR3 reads CSASVTAGDYGYTF. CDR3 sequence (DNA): TGCAGTGCTAGTGTGACGGCCGGGGACTATGGCTACACCTTC.

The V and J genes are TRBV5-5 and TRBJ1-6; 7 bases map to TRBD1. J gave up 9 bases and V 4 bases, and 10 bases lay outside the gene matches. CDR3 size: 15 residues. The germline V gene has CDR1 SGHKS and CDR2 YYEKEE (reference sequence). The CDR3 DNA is TGTGCCAGCAGCCCCCGACAGGGTGAAAGTTCACCCCTCCACTTT. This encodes CASSPRQGESSPLHF.

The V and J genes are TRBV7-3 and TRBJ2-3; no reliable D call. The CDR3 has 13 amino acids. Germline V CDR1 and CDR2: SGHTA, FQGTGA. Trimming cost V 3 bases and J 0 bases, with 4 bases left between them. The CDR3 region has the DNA TGTGCCAGCAGCTTCCAAAGCACAGATACGCAGTATTTT. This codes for CASSFQSTDTQYF.

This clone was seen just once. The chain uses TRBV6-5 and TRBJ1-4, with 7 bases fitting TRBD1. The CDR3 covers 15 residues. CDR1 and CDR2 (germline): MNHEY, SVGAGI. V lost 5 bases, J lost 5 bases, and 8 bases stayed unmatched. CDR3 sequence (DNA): TGTGCCAGCAGTCGGCGACAGGGAGGAAATGAAAAACTGTTTTTT. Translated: CASSRRQGGNEKLFF.

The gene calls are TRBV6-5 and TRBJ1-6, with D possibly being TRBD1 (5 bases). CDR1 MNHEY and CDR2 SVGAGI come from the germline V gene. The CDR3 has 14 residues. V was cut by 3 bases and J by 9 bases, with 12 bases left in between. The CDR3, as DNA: TGTGCCAGCAGTTATGGGGGAGGTCGTTCACCCCTCCACTTT. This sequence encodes CASSYGGGRSPLHF.

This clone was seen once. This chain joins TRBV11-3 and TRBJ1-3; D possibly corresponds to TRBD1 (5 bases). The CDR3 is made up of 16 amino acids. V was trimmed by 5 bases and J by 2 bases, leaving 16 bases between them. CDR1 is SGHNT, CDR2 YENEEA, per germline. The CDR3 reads CASSRWGVTAGNTIYF. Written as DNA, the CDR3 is TGTGCCAGCAGCCGGTGGGGGGTGACGGCTGGAAACACCATATATTTT.

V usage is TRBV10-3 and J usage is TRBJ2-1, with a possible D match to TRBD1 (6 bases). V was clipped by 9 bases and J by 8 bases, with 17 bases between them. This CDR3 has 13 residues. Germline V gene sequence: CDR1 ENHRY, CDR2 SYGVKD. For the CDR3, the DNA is TGTGCCATGAACCACAGGGAATCAGATGAGCAGTTCTTC. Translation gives CAMNHRESDEQFF.

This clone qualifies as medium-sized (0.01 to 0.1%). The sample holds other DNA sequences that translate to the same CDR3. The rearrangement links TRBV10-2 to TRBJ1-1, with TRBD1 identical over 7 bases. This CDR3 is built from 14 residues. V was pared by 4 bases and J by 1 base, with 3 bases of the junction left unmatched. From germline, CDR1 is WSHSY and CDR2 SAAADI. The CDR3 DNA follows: TGCGCCAGCAGTGCGACAGGGCGGAACACTGAAGCTTTCTTT. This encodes CASSATGRNTEAFF.

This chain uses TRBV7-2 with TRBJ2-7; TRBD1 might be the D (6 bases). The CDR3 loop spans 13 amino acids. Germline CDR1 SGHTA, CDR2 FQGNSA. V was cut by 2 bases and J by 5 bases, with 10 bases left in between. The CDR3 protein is CASSLIAGDEQYF. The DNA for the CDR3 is TGTGCCAGCAGCTTAATCGCAGGGGACGAGCAGTACTTC.

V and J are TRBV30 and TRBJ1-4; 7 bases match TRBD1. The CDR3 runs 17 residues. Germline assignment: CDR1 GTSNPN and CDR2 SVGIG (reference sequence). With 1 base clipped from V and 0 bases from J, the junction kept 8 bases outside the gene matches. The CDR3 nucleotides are TGTGCCTGGAGTGGAGACAGGGTGACTTCAACTAATGAAAAACTGTTTTTT. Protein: CAWSGDRVTSTNEKLFF.

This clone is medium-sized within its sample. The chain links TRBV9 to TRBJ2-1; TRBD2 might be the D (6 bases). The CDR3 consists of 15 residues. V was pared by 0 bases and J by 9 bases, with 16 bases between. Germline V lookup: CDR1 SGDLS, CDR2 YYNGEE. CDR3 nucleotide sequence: TGTGCCAGCAGCGTAGGAGGAGGGTTCCTCTTTGAGCAGTTCTTC. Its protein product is CASSVGGGFLFEQFF.

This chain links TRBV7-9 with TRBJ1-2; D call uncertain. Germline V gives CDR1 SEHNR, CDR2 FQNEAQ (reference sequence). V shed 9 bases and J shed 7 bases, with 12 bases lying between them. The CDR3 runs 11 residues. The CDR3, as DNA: TGTGCCAGTAGTACCGAGGGTGGCTACACCTTC. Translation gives CASSTEGGYTF.

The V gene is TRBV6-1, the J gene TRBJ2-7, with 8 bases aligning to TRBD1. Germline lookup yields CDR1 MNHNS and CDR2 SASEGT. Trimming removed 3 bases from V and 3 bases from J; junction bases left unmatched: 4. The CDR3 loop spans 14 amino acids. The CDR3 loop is CASSEGGQGYEQYF. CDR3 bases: TGTGCCAGCAGTGAGGGTGGACAGGGCTACGAGCAGTACTTC.

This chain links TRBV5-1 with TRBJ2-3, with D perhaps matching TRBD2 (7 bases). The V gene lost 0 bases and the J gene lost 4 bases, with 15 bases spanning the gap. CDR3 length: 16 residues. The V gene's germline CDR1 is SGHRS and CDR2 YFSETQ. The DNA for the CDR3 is TGCGCCAGCAGCTTGGGACGCGGGGGCCGAGCAGATACGCAGTATTTT. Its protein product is CASSLGRGGRADTQYF.

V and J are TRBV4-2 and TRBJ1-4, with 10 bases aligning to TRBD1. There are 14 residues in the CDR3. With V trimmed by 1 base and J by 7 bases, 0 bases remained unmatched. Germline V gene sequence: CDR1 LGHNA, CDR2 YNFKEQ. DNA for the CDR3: TGTGCCAGCAGCCAAGGGGACAGGGGTGAAAAACTGTTTTTT. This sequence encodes CASSQGDRGEKLFF.

The CDR3 spells CSASLDVANNQPQHF. The CDR3 DNA reads TGCAGTGCTAGTCTCGATGTGGCCAACAATCAGCCCCAGCATTTT. The rearrangement joins TRBV20-1 to TRBJ1-5, with D unresolved. Germline-derived CDR1 and CDR2 are DFQATT and SNEGSKA (reference sequence). Trimming took off 3 bases at V and 3 bases at J, with 15 bases between the two ends. The CDR3 sequence is 15 residues long.

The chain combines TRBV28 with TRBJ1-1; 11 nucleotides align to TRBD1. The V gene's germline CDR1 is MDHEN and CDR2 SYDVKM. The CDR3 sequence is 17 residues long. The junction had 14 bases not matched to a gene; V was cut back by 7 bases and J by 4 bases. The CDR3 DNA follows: TGTGCCAGCACCCTGGGACAGGGGGATTGGGGTAGCACTGAAGCTTTCTTT. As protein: CASTLGQGDWGSTEAFF.

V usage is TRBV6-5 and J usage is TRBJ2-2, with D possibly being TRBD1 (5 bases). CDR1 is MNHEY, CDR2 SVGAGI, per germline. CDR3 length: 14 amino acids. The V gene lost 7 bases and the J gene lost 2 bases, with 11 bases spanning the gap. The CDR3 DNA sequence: TGTGCCAGCACCCCCAGGGCTAACACCGGGGAGCTGTTTTTT. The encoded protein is CASTPRANTGELFF.

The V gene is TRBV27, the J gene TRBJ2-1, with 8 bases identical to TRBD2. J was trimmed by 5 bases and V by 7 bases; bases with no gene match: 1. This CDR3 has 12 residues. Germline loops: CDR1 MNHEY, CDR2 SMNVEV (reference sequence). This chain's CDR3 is CASKLADNEQFF. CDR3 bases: TGTGCCAGCAAACTAGCGGACAATGAGCAGTTCTTC.

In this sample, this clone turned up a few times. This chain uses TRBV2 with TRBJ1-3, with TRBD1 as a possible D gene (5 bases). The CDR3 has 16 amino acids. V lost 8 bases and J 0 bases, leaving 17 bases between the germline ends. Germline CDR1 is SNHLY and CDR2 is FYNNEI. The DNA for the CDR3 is TGTGCCAGCCGCCTCCGCGGACACCCCTCTGGAAACACCATATATTTT. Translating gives CASRLRGHPSGNTIYF.

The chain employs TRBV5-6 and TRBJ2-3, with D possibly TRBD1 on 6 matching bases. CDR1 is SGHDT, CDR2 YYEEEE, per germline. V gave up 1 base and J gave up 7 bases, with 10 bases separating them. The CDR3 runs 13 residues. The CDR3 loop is CASSLSGQHTQYF. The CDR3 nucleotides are TGTGCCAGCAGCTTGAGTGGACAGCATACGCAGTATTTT.

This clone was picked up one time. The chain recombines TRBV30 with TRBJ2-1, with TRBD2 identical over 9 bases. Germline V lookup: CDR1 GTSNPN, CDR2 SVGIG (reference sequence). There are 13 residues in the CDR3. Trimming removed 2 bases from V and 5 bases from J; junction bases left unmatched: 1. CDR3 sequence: CAWSQREDNEQFF. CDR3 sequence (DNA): TGTGCCTGGAGTCAGCGGGAGGACAATGAGCAGTTCTTC.